Reported below is one TCR beta chain. Its antigen is unknown. All the people who gave samples were healthy bone marrow donors. This entry is derived from a study of cytomegalovirus exposure and HLA in healthy donors. Whole-study context: Of all 400 or so donors who were genotyped, 75% to 85% belonged to the Caucasian-associated ancestry cluster. Study-wide results and caveats: The authors confirmed in vitro that a few CMV-associated chains were specific for CMV antigens. Highest at DRB1 and lowest at HLA-C, TCR association rates differed among HLA loci in a later analysis.

With 60 Vbeta and 13 Jbeta primers, the PCR was carried out. Sequencing was performed with immunoSEQ multiplex PCR; in TCRdb, only in-frame clones are kept and a portion is missing. The sample holds approximately 190,000 clones; around 84% are singletons and the top ten take 2% to 3%. Trimming removed 6 bases from V and 10 bases from J, with 19 bases in between. This CDR3 is 15 amino acids long. CDR1 MDHEN and CDR2 SYDVKM come from the germline V gene. This sequence originates from a woman between 50 and 59 years old in good health and CMV-seropositive. V usage is TRBV28 and J usage is TRBJ1-6; D is possibly TRBD1 (5 bases). Sequenced sample: PBMCs. CDR3 sequence (DNA): TGTGCCAGCAGCCGACCGGGACTCATTAACTCACCCCTCCACTTT. Translation: CASSRPGLINSPLHF.